Listed below are T cell receptor beta chains from one sample, sequenced in a study of T cell repertoires in cytomegalovirus infection. The antigens of these receptors remain unknown. One entry per CDR3 protein results from TCRdb running MiXCR on the reads. The data contain around 800,000 distinct CDR3 sequences, 30% to 35% of them singletons. The sample in question was cultured CD8+ T cells from PBMCs, obtained from culture after CMV antigen stimulation. The origin of the receptors is a human donor in good health (CMV status not recorded). Some clones in this sample may be carry-over from other donors' samples. CDR3s include the opening cysteine and the closing phenylalanine or tryptophan. D genes are given only for firm matches. The size field is filled for only some rows; it gives once, few, many or a size class.

clone_size	j_call	v_call	d_call	cdr3_nt	cdr3_aa
.	TRBJ1-5	TRBV6-2/TRBV6-3	.	TGTGCCAGCAGTTCCGACAGCAGGGATCAGCCCCAGCATTTT	CASSSDSRDQPQHF
few	TRBJ2-3	TRBV7-2	.	TGTACCAGCAGCTTAAACAAGTGGAATACGCAGTATTTT	CTSSLNKWNTQYF
once	TRBJ1-1	TRBV2	.	TGTGCCAGCAGTGAAGAGGGGACGCCCCGGGGGGAAGCTTTCTTT	CASSEEGTPRGEAFF
.	TRBJ2-5	TRBV11-2	TRBD2	TGTGCCAGCAGCACTAAAGCGGGGATCACAGAGACCCAGTACTTC	CASSTKAGITETQYF
few	TRBJ2-1	TRBV15	TRBD1	TGTGCCACCAGCAGACCCCTTCCGGGACAGGTACACAATGAGCAGTTCTTC	CATSRPLPGQVHNEQFF
few	TRBJ2-3	TRBV12-3/TRBV12-4	.	TGTGCCAGCAGGAAGGGAGCAGATACGCAGTATTTT	CASRKGADTQYF
.	TRBJ2-5	TRBV7-9	.	TGTGCCAGCAGCTTCATTAGGGAGACCCAGTACTTC	CASSFIRETQYF
.	TRBJ1-2	TRBV5-1	.	TGCGCCAGCAGCTCCCCCGGTCCTGAAGGCTATGGCTACACCTTC	CASSSPGPEGYGYTF
many	TRBJ2-2	TRBV6-1	TRBD1	TGTGCCAGCAGCGACAGGGTTCCCCGGGAGCTGTTTTTT	CASSDRVPRELFF
few	TRBJ2-7	TRBV10-3	TRBD1	TGTGCCATCAGGGACAGGGGCTACGAGCAGTACTTC	CAIRDRGYEQYF
.	TRBJ1-1	TRBV27	.	TGTGCCAGCAGTTTAGGAGGGGTGGGGAACACTGAAGCTTTCTTT	CASSLGGVGNTEAFF
.	TRBJ1-2	TRBV29-1	.	TGCAGCGTTGAAGCAGCACGCTATGGCTACACCTTC	CSVEAARYGYTF
few	TRBJ1-1	TRBV12-3/TRBV12-4	TRBD1	TGTGCCAGCAGTCCAGGACAGGGGGCTATTGAAGCTTTCTTT	CASSPGQGAIEAFF
many	TRBJ2-1	TRBV7-3	TRBD2	TGTGCCAGCAGCCCCCCCCCGGCGGGGGAAAACAATGAGCAGTTCTTC	CASSPPPAGENNEQFF
.	TRBJ1-2	TRBV25-1	.	TGTGCCAGCAGTGACAGGAGGCTCTTCTATGGCTACACCTTC	CASSDRRLFYGYTF
.	TRBJ1-1	TRBV25-1	TRBD1	TGTGCCAGCATTTATGGGACAGAAGTTTTCTTT	CASIYGTEVFF
many	TRBJ1-4	TRBV6-1	.	TGTGCCAGCAGTTCACAGGGAGGGCATGAAAAACTGTTTTTT	CASSSQGGHEKLFF
.	TRBJ2-1	TRBV9	TRBD2	TGTGTCAGCAGCGTAGGATACCGGGGGGAAACGGACTACAATGAGCAGTTCTTC	CVSSVGYRGETDYNEQFF
few	TRBJ1-1	TRBV12-3/TRBV12-4	.	TGTGCCAGCAGTGGGGGGTCTCCTGAAGCTTTCTTT	CASSGGSPEAFF
.	TRBJ2-1	TRBV6-6	.	TGTGCCAGCAGGCTGGAGCGATACAATGAGCAGTTCTTC	CASRLERYNEQFF
few	TRBJ2-7	TRBV5-1	TRBD2	TGCGCCAGCAGCTTGGCTATGAGCGGGGCGCCGTACGAGCAGTACTTC	CASSLAMSGAPYEQYF
once	TRBJ1-6	TRBV6-5	.	TGTGTCAGCAGTTACAGCACTAGCGGGTCGGAACCCCTCCACTTT	CVSSYSTSGSEPLHF
few	TRBJ2-3	TRBV19	.	TGTGCCAGTAACAAAGGGACATCGAGCACAGATACGCAGTATTTT	CASNKGTSSTDTQYF
.	TRBJ2-5	TRBV28	.	TGTGCCAGCAGTTTGGTGAACCAAGAGACCCAGTACTTC	CASSLVNQETQYF
.	TRBJ2-2	TRBV4-2	TRBD2	TGTGCCAGCAGCCATAACCCGACTAGCGGGGGTCCCGGGGAGCTGTTTTTT	CASSHNPTSGGPGELFF
.	TRBJ2-2	TRBV6-5	.	TGTGCCAGCAGGTGGGGCACCGGGGAGCTGTTTTTT	CASRWGTGELFF
.	TRBJ1-2	TRBV19	.	TGTGCCAGTAGTATAGAGGCGACAGGACGGGTCTATGGCTACACCTTC	CASSIEATGRVYGYTF